Listed below are T cell receptor beta chains from one sample, sequenced in a study of blood T cell repertoires in COVID-19. Method: immunoSEQ multiplex PCR; TCRdb's copy keeps in-frame clones and lacks some. The data show about 300,000 clones, with around 86% seen just once and about 4.2% held by the top ten. The specimen was PBMCs or T cells enriched from blood (not recorded which). These receptors all come from a man younger than 40 who had recovered from COVID-19. CDR3s include the opening cysteine and the closing phenylalanine or tryptophan. The order of the fields is clone size, D gene, V gene, J gene, CDR3 DNA, CDR3 protein. D genes are given only for firm matches. The listing skips clone size in some rows; elsewhere it reads once, few, many or a size class.

-	TRBD2	TRBV6-1	TRBJ2-5	TGTGCCAGCAGTGGCGGGCTCAGCGGGGGCCAAGAGACCCAGTACTTC	CASSGGLSGGQETQYF
-	TRBD1	TRBV5-4	TRBJ2-7	TGTGCCAGCAGCATAGACAGGGTGGGCGAGCAGTACTTC	CASSIDRVGEQYF
-	-	TRBV6-5	TRBJ2-7	TGTGCCAGCCGGACAAAGGGTTACGAGCAGTACTTC	CASRTKGYEQYF
-	-	TRBV4-2	TRBJ2-1	TGTGCCAGCAGTACTTCAACCGGGGGTGAGCAGTTCTTC	CASSTSTGGEQFF
-	TRBD1	TRBV3-1/TRBV3-2	TRBJ1-4	TGTGCCAGCAGGGGCAGGGGGCGCGGTGAAAAACTGTTTTTT	CASRGRGRGEKLFF
-	TRBD1	TRBV4-1	TRBJ1-1	TGCGCCAGCAGCCCGGGACAGGGGGCGCGGTCTGAAGCTTTCTTT	CASSPGQGARSEAFF
few	TRBD1	TRBV4-1	TRBJ1-1	TGCGCCAGCAGCCAAGTACAGGGGACTGAAGCTTTCTTT	CASSQVQGTEAFF
few	TRBD1	TRBV27	TRBJ1-2	TGTGCCAGCAGTGACCCGGGACAGGGGAGGTATGGCTACACCTTC	CASSDPGQGRYGYTF
-	TRBD2	TRBV9	TRBJ2-1	TGTGCCAGCAGCCCCAGCGTAGCGGGAGGAGGCTACAATGAGCAGTTCTTC	CASSPSVAGGGYNEQFF
-	-	TRBV2	TRBJ1-3	TGTGCCAGCCAGCGGGACGATGGAAACACCATATATTTT	CASQRDDGNTIYF
-	-	TRBV1	TRBJ2-7	TGCACCAGCAGCCAAGACACTAGCGGAACCTACGAGCAGTACTTC	CTSSQDTSGTYEQYF
once	TRBD1	TRBV3-1/TRBV3-2	TRBJ1-3	TGTGCCAGCAGCGGTCATGGCAGGGGGACTGGAAACACCATATATTTT	CASSGHGRGTGNTIYF
-	TRBD1	TRBV11-2	TRBJ1-6	TGTGCCAGCAGCTCGGGTAGGACAGGGAGACGGGGGAATTCACCCCTCCACTTT	CASSSGRTGRRGNSPLHF
once	TRBD1	TRBV2	TRBJ2-7	TGTGCCAGCAGGGACCCGACAGGGGGCTTGGGTGAGCAGTACTTC	CASRDPTGGLGEQYF
-	TRBD2	TRBV3-1/TRBV3-2	TRBJ2-3	TGTGCCAGCAGTCGCTCGCGGGGGGGCCCCGGGGGAGGGGTAGATACGCAGTATTTT	CASSRSRGGPGGGVDTQYF
-	-	TRBV6-5	TRBJ1-4	TGTGCCATCCGCCCGGCGGTTAATGAAAAACTGTTTTTT	CAIRPAVNEKLFF
few	-	TRBV19	TRBJ1-5	TGTGCCAGCGACCCTGACATCTATAGCAATCAGCCCCAGCATTTT	CASDPDIYSNQPQHF
once	TRBD2	TRBV18	TRBJ2-7	TGTGCCAGCTCACCAGTAGCTAGCGGGGGGTACGAGCAGTACTTC	CASSPVASGGYEQYF
few	-	TRBV6-5	TRBJ1-2	TGTGCCAGCAGTTACGGAAAGGGGGATGGCTACACCTTC	CASSYGKGDGYTF
-	TRBD1	TRBV5-1	TRBJ1-6	TGCGCCAGCAGCTTGGCCGGGACAGGGAATTCACCCCTCCACTTT	CASSLAGTGNSPLHF
once	TRBD2	TRBV5-4	TRBJ2-5	TGTGCCAGCAGTCGCGGGACTAGTGGGGAGACCCAGTACTTC	CASSRGTSGETQYF
-	-	TRBV11-3	TRBJ2-5	TGTGCCAGCAGCTTAGATTCCGGGAGTGGGTCTGAGACCCAGTACTTC	CASSLDSGSGSETQYF
-	-	TRBV15	TRBJ2-1	TGTGCCACCAGCAGGACAGGATACAATGAGCAGTTCTTC	CATSRTGYNEQFF
-	TRBD1	TRBV5-6	TRBJ2-7	TGTGCCAGCAGCTTAGGACAGGGGTTCGAGCAGTACTTC	CASSLGQGFEQYF
-	-	TRBV21-1	TRBJ2-7	TGTGCCAGCAGCAAAGAAAACGAGGTGGCCTACGAGCAGTACTTC	CASSKENEVAYEQYF
-	TRBD2	TRBV24-1	TRBJ2-4	TGTGCCACCAGTGATTCGGGAGGGCCGGAAAACATTCAGTACTTC	CATSDSGGPENIQYF
-	TRBD1	TRBV6-1	TRBJ2-4	TGTGCCAGCAGGGAAGGCGGGTCACAGGGGGCTTGGAACATTCAGTACTTC	CASREGGSQGAWNIQYF
-	-	TRBV5-1	TRBJ2-7	TGCGCCAGCAGCCCGAAATCAGGTCAGGGCTACGAGCAGTACTTC	CASSPKSGQGYEQYF
-	TRBD1	TRBV10-3	TRBJ1-2	TGTGCCATCAGTAGGGAGGGGACAGGGGGCAACTTTAACTATGGCTACACCTTC	CAISREGTGGNFNYGYTF
-	TRBD1	TRBV4-1	TRBJ1-2	TGCGCCAGCAGCCAGCCCCGGGACAGGGCCCGTTATGGCTACACCTTC	CASSQPRDRARYGYTF
-	TRBD2	TRBV23-1	TRBJ2-2	TGCGCCAGCAGTCAGCCATGGGGGGGGAATGACACCGGGGAGCTGTTTTTT	CASSQPWGGNDTGELFF
once	-	TRBV14	TRBJ1-1	TGTGCCAGCAGCCCCCCCGGGATGAACACTGAAGCTTTCTTT	CASSPPGMNTEAFF
-	-	TRBV6-6	TRBJ2-5	TGTGCCAGCAGTTACTCGTCGGTCCAAGAGACCCAGTACTTC	CASSYSSVQETQYF
-	-	TRBV30	TRBJ2-3	-	CAWSVVGTGSYF
-	-	TRBV6-5	TRBJ2-7	TGTGCCAGCAGTTTAACGCATGATGAGGACTACGAGCAGTACTTC	CASSLTHDEDYEQYF
-	-	TRBV12-3/TRBV12-4	TRBJ1-1	TGTGCCAGCAGTTTTCAGGTGAACACTGAAGCTTTCTTT	CASSFQVNTEAFF
-	TRBD2	TRBV10-2	TRBJ2-7	TGCGCCAGCAGTGGGGGGGGGACCCCCTACGAGCAGTACTTC	CASSGGGTPYEQYF
-	-	TRBV6-5	TRBJ1-2	TGTGCCAGCAGTTATTTCCCTAGGACCCAGGGCTATGGCTACACCTTC	CASSYFPRTQGYGYTF
-	-	TRBV20-1	TRBJ1-2	TGCAGTGCTAGTACACCTAACTATGGCTACACCTTC	CSASTPNYGYTF
-	-	TRBV12-3/TRBV12-4	TRBJ1-5	TGTGCCAGCAGTTCAGGGAATCAGCCCCAGCATTTT	CASSSGNQPQHF
-	TRBD2	TRBV28	TRBJ2-5	TGTGCCAGTAGCGATTCCGGGAGGGGCAGGGTCCAAGAGACCCAGTACTTC	CASSDSGRGRVQETQYF
-	-	TRBV10-1	TRBJ2-5	TGCGCCAGCAGTGCGGCCGTGGAGGAGACCCAGTACTTC	CASSAAVEETQYF
-	TRBD1	TRBV30	TRBJ1-1	TGTGCCGGAAACTCCGGGACAGGGAACACTGAAGCTTTCTTT	CAGNSGTGNTEAFF
few	TRBD1	TRBV4-2	TRBJ2-6	TGTGCCAGCAGCCAAGGGACAGGGTCTGGGGCCAACGTCCTGACTTTC	CASSQGTGSGANVLTF
-	-	TRBV14	TRBJ2-2	TGTGCCAGCAGCCGAGGGGTAGGACTACGTGCCGGGGAGCTGTTTTTT	CASSRGVGLRAGELFF
-	-	TRBV18	TRBJ1-6	TGTGCCACCGGCGGGGGTTATAATTCACCCCTCCACTTT	CATGGGYNSPLHF
-	-	TRBV28	TRBJ1-1	TGTGCCAGCAGCTACCAGTCCGGGAAGTTGAACACTGAAGCTTTCTTT	CASSYQSGKLNTEAFF
-	-	TRBV7-2	TRBJ1-1	TGTGCCAGCAGCTTAGTGAGTGGGAACACTGAAGCTTTCTTT	CASSLVSGNTEAFF
-	-	TRBV7-6	TRBJ2-5	TGTGCCAGCAGTCGTCAGGGGGGCGGGCCAGGAGAGACCCAGTACTTC	CASSRQGGGPGETQYF
-	-	TRBV6-5	TRBJ2-1	TGTGCCAGCAGTCCACGACTAGTGGGTGAGCAGTTCTTC	CASSPRLVGEQFF
-	TRBD2	TRBV11-2	TRBJ2-2	TGTGCCAGCAGCTTACGCCGACTAGCCCAGAACACCGGGGAGCTGTTTTTT	CASSLRRLAQNTGELFF
-	TRBD2	TRBV5-4	TRBJ2-3	TGTGCCAGCAGCCTGGGGAGCTTAGCGGGGGGGTTAGGAGATACGCAGTATTTT	CASSLGSLAGGLGDTQYF
-	-	TRBV5-1	TRBJ2-5	TGCGCCAGCAGCTTGGATCGGGGGGCCGGGTACCAAGAGACCCAGTACTTC	CASSLDRGAGYQETQYF
-	TRBD1	TRBV5-1	TRBJ2-3	TGCGCCAGCAGTCTAGGGACAGGGTGGACAGATACGCAGTATTTT	CASSLGTGWTDTQYF
-	-	TRBV10-2	TRBJ2-5	TGCGCCAGCAGTGACGACAACCAAGAGACCCAGTACTTC	CASSDDNQETQYF
-	TRBD1	TRBV2	TRBJ2-3	TGTGCCAGCATCAACCCCGGGACAGGGTTCCCAGATACGCAGTATTTT	CASINPGTGFPDTQYF
-	TRBD2	TRBV7-2	TRBJ2-5	TGTGCCAGCAACCAACATAGCGGGAAGTTTGGGACCCAGTACTTC	CASNQHSGKFGTQYF